The source of this TCR beta chain is a study of blood T cell repertoires in COVID-19. Background on the study: Specimens from acute and convalescent COVID-19 originated in the United States, Italy and Spain. PBMCs, B-cell-depleted T cells, or T cells were the source of the cDNA or gDNA that made up the material.

Only a few counts were recorded for this clone. This CDR3 has 14 residues. The germline gives CDR1 DFQATT, CDR2 SNEGSKA (reference sequence). V lost 3 bases, J lost 6 bases, and 5 bases stayed unmatched. Only in-frame clones appear in the TCRdb table, and some are missing; sequencing was by immunoSEQ multiplex PCR. The repertoire consists of 150,000 to 200,000 clones, with roughly nine tenths occurring once and the leading ten covering approximately 2.1%. The chain is built from TRBV20-1 and TRBJ2-1, with 10 bases aligning to TRBD2. The sequence came from a man aged 18 to 35 who had recovered from COVID-19. Sequencing was done on a sample of peripheral blood. CDR3: CSASTSGRANEQFF. The CDR3 coding sequence is TGCAGTGCTAGTACCAGCGGGAGGGCCAATGAGCAGTTCTTC.